This TCR beta chain was documented in a study of T cell repertoires in cytomegalovirus infection. Study findings and constraints: The response measured ex vivo was dominated by TCR beta clonotypes (HLA-C-restricted and CMV-specific).

TCRdb recomputed calls from the reads with MiXCR, one row per CDR3 protein. Found here are around 740,000 distinct CDR3 sequences, 35% of them singletons; the top ten hold about 2.8%. Worth noting for this clonotype: Its matching antigen is unknown.

The sequence was obtained from a human donor in good health (CMV status not recorded). Some clones in this sample may be carry-over from other donors' samples. The sequenced sample was PBMCs.

CDR3 protein: CSARLRMNTEAFF. The CDR3 DNA reads as TGCAGTGCTAGATTGCGTATGAACACTGAAGCTTTCTTT. V is TRBV20-1 and J is TRBJ1-1; D gene ambiguous. Trimming left V 2 bases short and J 0 bases short, with 7 bases between. CDR1 and CDR2 from the germline V gene are DFQATT and SNEGSKA (reference sequence). This CDR3 region has 13 residues.